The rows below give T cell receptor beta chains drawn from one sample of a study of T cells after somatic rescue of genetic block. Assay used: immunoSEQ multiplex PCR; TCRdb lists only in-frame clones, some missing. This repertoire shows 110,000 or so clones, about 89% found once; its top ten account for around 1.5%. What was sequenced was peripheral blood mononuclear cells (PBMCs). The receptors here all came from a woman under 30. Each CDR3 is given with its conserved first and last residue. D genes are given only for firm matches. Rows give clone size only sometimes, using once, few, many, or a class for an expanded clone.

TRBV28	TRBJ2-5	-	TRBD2	CASSVLAGGETQYF	TGTGCCAGCAGTGTACTAGCGGGGGGAGAGACCCAGTACTTC
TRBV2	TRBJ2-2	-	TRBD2	CASSLTAAGGRTGELFF	TGTGCCAGCAGCCTCACGGCGGCGGGGGGGCGTACCGGGGAGCTGTTTTTT
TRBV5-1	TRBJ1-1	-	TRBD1	CASSRRQGTNTEAFF	TGCGCCAGCAGCAGGCGACAGGGCACAAACACTGAAGCTTTCTTT
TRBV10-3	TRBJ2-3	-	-	CAISQAAAGTDTQYF	TGTGCCATCAGTCAAGCGGCGGCCGGCACAGATACGCAGTATTTT
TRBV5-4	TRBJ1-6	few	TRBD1	CASSTGGRSPLHF	TGTGCCAGCAGCACAGGGGGTAGGTCACCCCTCCACTTT
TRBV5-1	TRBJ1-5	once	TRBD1	CASSLGDSNNQPQHF	TGCGCCAGCAGCTTGGGGGACAGCAATAATCAGCCCCAGCATTTT
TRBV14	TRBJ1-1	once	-	CASSRTGGHTEAFF	TGTGCCAGCAGCCGCACGGGGGGTCACACTGAAGCTTTCTTT
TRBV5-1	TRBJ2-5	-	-	CASSLSETQYF	TGCGCCAGCAGCTTGAGTGAGACCCAGTACTTC
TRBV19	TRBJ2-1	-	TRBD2	CASSRTSGSYNEQFF	TGTGCCAGTAGTAGGACTAGCGGCTCTTACAATGAGCAGTTCTTC
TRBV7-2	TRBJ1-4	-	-	CASSYGGVNEKLFF	TGTGCCAGCAGCTACGGGGGCGTAAATGAAAAACTGTTTTTT
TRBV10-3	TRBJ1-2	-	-	CAISSGQTVYGYTF	TGTGCCATCAGTTCGGGACAAACGGTCTATGGCTACACCTTC
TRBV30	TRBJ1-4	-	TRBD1	CAWSRQGYEKLFF	TGTGCCTGGAGTAGACAGGGATATGAAAAACTGTTTTTT
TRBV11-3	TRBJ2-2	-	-	CASSLDRLRGASGELFF	TGTGCCAGCAGCTTAGATCGTCTAAGGGGCGCTTCCGGGGAGCTGTTTTTT
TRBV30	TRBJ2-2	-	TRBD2	CAWNERGAGELFF	TGTGCCTGGAACGAACGGGGGGCCGGGGAGCTGTTTTTT
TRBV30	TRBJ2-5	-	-	CASKGLQETQYF	TGTGCCTCCAAGGGATTACAAGAGACCCAGTACTTC
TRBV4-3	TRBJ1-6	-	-	CASSLERGSYNSPLHF	TGCGCCAGCAGCCTAGAAAGGGGCTCCTATAATTCACCCCTCCACTTT
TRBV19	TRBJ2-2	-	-	CASSRGGWPSNTGELFF	TGTGCCAGTAGTCGTGGGGGGTGGCCTTCGAACACCGGGGAGCTGTTTTTT
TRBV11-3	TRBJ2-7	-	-	CASSLGQGNHEQYF	TGTGCCAGCAGCTTAGGGCAGGGTAACCACGAGCAGTACTTC
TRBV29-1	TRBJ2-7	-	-	CSVELSDYEQYF	TGCAGCGTTGAGTTGAGTGACTACGAGCAGTACTTC
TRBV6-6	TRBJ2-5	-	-	CASRKRGAQETQYF	TGTGCCAGCAGGAAAAGGGGAGCTCAAGAGACCCAGTACTTC
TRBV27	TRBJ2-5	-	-	CASSLRGGETQYF	TGTGCCAGCAGTTTGAGGGGAGGAGAGACCCAGTACTTC
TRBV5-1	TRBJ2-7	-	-	CASSLNPGAEQYF	TGCGCCAGCAGCTTGAATCCAGGGGCCGAGCAGTACTTC
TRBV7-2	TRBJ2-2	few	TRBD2	CASSLVGGADTGELFF	TGTGCCAGCAGCTTAGTCGGGGGGGCCGACACCGGGGAGCTGTTTTTT
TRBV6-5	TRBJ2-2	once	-	CASSYSRDTGELFF	TGTGCCAGCAGTTACTCAAGGGACACCGGGGAGCTGTTTTTT
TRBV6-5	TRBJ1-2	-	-	CASSPLGRADYGYTF	TGTGCCAGCAGTCCCCTCGGACGGGCGGACTATGGCTACACCTTC